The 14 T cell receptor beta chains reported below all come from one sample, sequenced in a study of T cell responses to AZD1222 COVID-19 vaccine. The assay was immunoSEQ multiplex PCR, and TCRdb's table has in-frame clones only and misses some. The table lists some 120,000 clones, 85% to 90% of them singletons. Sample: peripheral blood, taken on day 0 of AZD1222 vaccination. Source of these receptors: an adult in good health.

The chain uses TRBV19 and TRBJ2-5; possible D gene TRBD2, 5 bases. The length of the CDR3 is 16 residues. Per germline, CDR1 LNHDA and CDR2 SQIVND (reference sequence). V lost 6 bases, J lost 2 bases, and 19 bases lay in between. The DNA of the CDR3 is TGTGCCAGTAGCCACCGGGAATTACTCGTACAAGAGACCCAGTACTTC. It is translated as CASSHRELLVQETQYF.

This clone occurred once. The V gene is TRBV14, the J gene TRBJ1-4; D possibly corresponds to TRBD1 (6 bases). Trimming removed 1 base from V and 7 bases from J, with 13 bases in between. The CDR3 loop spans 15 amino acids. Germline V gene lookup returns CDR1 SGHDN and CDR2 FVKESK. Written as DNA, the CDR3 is TGTGCCAGCAGCCAAGCAACAGGGCGCGGTGAAAAACTGTTTTTT. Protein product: CASSQATGRGEKLFF.

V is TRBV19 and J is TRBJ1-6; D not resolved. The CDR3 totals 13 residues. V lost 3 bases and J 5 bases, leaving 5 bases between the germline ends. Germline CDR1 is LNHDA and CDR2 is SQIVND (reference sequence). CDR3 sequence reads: CASSITDNSPLHF. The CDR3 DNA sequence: TGTGCCAGTAGTATCACAGATAATTCACCCCTCCACTTT.

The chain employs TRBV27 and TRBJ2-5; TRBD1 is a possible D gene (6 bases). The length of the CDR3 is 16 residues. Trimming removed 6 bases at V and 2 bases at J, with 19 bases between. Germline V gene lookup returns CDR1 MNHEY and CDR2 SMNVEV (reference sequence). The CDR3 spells CASSPRGGWKQETQYF. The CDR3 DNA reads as TGTGCCAGCAGCCCCCGAGGGGGATGGAAACAAGAGACCCAGTACTTC.

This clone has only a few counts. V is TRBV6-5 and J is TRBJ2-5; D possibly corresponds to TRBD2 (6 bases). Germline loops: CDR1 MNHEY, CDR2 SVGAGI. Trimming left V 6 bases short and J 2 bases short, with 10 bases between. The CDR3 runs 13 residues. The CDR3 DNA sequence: TGTGCCAGCAGCCTAGCGATGCAAGAGACCCAGTACTTC. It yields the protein CASSLAMQETQYF.

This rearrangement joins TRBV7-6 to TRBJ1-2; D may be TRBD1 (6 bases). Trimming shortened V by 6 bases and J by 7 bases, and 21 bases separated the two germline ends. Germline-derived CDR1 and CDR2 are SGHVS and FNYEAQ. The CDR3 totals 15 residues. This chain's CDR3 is CASSQHRTAQGGYTF. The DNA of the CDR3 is TGTGCCAGCAGTCAACATCGGACAGCCCAGGGTGGCTACACCTTC.

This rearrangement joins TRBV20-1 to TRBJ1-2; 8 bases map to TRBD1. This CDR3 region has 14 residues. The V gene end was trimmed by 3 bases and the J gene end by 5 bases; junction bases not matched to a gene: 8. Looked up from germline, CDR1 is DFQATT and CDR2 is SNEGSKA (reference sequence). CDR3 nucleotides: TGCAGTGCTAGTGGCGGGACAGGTTTTTATGGCTACACCTTC. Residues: CSASGGTGFYGYTF.

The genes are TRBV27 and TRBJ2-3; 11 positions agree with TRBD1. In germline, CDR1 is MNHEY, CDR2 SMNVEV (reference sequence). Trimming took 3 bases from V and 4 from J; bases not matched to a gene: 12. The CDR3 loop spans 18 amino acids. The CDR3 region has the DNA TGTGCCAGCAGTTTGCCATTCGGAGAGGACAGGGGGCCAGATACGCAGTATTTT. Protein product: CASSLPFGEDRGPDTQYF.

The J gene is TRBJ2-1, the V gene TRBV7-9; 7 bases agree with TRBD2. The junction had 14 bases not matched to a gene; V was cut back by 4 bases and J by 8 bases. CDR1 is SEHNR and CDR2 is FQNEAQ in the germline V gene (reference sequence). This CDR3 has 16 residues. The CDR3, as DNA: TGTGCCAGCAGCTCGGGAGCGGGGCCCTCTGGGGATGAGCAGTTCTTC. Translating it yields CASSSGAGPSGDEQFF.

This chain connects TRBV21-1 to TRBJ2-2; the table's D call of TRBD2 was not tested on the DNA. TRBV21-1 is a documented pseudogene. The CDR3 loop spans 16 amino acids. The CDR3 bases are TGTGCCAGCAGCAAAGGGTGGAGGTACGGCACCGGGGAGCTGTTTTTT. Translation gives CASSKGWRYGTGELFF.

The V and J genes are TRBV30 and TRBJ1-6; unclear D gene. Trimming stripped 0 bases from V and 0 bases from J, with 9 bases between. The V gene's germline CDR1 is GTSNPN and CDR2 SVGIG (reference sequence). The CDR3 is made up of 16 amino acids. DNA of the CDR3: TGTGCCTGGAGTGTAGGGCATGACTCCTATAATTCACCCCTCCACTTT. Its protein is CAWSVGHDSYNSPLHF.

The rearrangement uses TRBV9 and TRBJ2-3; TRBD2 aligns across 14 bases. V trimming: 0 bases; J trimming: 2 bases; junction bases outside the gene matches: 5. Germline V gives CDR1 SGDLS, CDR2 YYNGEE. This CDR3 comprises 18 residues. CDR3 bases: TGTGCCAGCAGCGTAGACCGACTAGCGGGAGGGCCCACAGATACGCAGTATTTT. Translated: CASSVDRLAGGPTDTQYF.

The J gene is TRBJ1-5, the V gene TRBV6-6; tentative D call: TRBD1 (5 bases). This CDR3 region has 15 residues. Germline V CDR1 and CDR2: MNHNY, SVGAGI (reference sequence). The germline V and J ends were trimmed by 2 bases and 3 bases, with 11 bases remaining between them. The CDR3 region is CASSYTGRDNQPQHF. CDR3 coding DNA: TGTGCCAGCAGTTACACGGGACGGGACAATCAGCCCCAGCATTTT.

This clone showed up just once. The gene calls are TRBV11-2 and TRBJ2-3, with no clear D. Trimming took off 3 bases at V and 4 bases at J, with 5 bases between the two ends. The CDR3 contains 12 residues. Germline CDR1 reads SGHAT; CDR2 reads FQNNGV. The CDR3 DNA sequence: TGTGCCAGCAGCTTTGGGGCAGATACGCAGTATTTT. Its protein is CASSFGADTQYF.